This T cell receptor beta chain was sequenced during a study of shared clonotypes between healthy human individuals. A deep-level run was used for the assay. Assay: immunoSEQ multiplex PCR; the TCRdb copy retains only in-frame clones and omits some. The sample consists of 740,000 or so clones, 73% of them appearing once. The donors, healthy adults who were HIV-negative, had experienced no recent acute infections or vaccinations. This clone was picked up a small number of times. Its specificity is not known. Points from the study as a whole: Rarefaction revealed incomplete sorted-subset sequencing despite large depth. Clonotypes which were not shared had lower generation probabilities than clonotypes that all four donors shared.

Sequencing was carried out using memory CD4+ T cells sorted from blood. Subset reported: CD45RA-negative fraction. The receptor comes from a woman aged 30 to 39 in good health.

CDR3 in DNA: TGTGCCACCAGCAGAGTAGGATCAGATACGCAGTATTTT. Protein product: CATSRVGSDTQYF. The chain recombines TRBV15 with TRBJ2-3; D not resolved. From germline, CDR1 is LNHNV and CDR2 YYDKDF (reference sequence). CDR3 length: 13 amino acids. Trimming shortened V by 1 base and J by 4 bases, and 6 bases separated the two germline ends.